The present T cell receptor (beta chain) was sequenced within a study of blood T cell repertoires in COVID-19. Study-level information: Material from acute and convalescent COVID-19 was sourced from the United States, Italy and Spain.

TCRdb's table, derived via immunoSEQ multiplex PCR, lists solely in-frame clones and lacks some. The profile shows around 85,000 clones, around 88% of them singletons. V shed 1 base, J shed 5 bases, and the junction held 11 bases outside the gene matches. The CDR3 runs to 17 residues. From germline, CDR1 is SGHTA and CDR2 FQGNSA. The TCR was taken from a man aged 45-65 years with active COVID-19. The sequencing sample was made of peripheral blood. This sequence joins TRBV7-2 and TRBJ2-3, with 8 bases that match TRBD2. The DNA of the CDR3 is TGTGCCAGCAGCTTAGGGGTGACGGGGGGGGCCGTAGATACGCAGTATTTT. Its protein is CASSLGVTGGAVDTQYF.